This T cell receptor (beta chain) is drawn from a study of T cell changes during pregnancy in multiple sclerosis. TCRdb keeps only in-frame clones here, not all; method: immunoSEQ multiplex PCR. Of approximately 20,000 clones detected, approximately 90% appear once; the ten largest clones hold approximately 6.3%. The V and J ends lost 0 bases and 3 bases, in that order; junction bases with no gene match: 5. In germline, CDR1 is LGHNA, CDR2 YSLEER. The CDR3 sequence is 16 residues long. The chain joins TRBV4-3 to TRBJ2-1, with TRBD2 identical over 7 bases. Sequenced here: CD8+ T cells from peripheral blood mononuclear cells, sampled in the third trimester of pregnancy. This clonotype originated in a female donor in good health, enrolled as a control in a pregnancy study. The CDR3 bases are TGCGCCAGCAGCCAAGATTTGGGGGGGGGCTACAATGAGCAGTTCTTC. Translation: CASSQDLGGGYNEQFF.